This TCR beta chain stems from a study of tumor and adjacent non-tumor tissue in lung cancer. Overall study: Histology: 12 adenocarcinoma, a couple of squamous cell carcinoma, 1 small cell lung cancer. Stage I to III disease affected roughly 10 men and about five women aged about 30 to 76. The study's findings and limits: TCR diversity was significantly greater in tumor than normal lung tissue.

TCRbeta libraries were built with three rounds of nested PCR, modified from ARM-PCR. TCRdb passed the multiplex PCR reads through MiXCR, listing each CDR3 protein once. The table records 80,000 to 100,000 distinct CDR3 sequences, 80% of them present only once. This clonotype was recorded many times. Antigen unknown. The CDR3 is 14 residues long. Trimming took 8 bases from V and 6 from J; bases not matched to a gene: 10. CDR1 is MDHEN, CDR2 SYDVKM, per germline. No cell sorting was done before RNA was extracted from the tissue. This non-tumor lung sample came from over 3 cm beyond the tumor edge. The chain combines TRBV28 with TRBJ1-3; 7 bases fit TRBD1. The sequenced sample consisted of distant non-tumor lung tissue. This sequence originates from a man between 60 and 70 years old with small cell lung cancer. The CDR3 protein is CASREGAAENTIYF. The CDR3 DNA is TGTGCCAGCCGGGAGGGGGCAGCGGAAAACACCATATATTTT.